The TCR beta chain under discussion was sequenced for a study of shared clonotypes between healthy human individuals. Findings and caveats of the study: It was the non-shared clonotypes that had lower generation probabilities than clonotypes shared by all four donors.

The germline gives CDR1 MGHRA, CDR2 YSYEKL. CDR3 length: 15 amino acids. J was trimmed by 2 bases and V by 6 bases; bases with no gene match: 6. Replicate sorted-subset PCRs were loaded with roughly 200 ng DNA, 31,000 or so T cell genomes. The method was immunoSEQ multiplex PCR; TCRdb's version includes in-frame clones alone and lacks a portion of them. The sample yields approximately 530,000 clones, roughly 95% seen once. It was into CD45RA+ naive and CD45RA-negative memory subsets that the CD4+ cells were split. A note on this clone: Its antigen is unknown.

What was sequenced was naive CD4+ T cells sorted from blood. Stated subset: CD45RA+ positively selected. The TCR sequence derives from a woman aged 25 to 39 in good health. The rearrangement joins TRBV4-1 to TRBJ1-4, with TRBD1 matching 7 bases. The CDR3, as DNA: TGCGCCAGCAGGTATCAGGGGGTGACTAATGAAAAACTGTTTTTT. It encodes CASRYQGVTNEKLFF.